This T cell receptor (beta chain) emerged from a study of blood T cell repertoires in COVID-19 (TCRdb year 2020). Broadly, across the study: Samples from collaborators originated in the United States, Italy and Spain and spanned both the acute and convalescent phases of COVID-19. The prospective study material was composed of cDNA or gDNA derived from T cells, B-cell-depleted T cells, or PBMCs. The dataset comprised deeply sampled blood TCRbeta repertoires from subjects exposed to, actively infected with, or recovered from COVID-19. A freely available public database, intended as a resource for researchers studying the immune response to SARS-CoV-2, is where the repertoires were released. Samples came from the ongoing ImmuneRACE study (first 160 participants) plus 1,254 subjects from 6 global collaborators. The sample metadata nearly always contained a de-identified subject ID, COVID-19 status, age in years and sex. HLA class I and class II types, where available, came from metadata supplied by the sample provider rather than from assay-based typing.

Whole blood was collected in K2EDTA tubes by collaborating institutions according to the institutions' own protocols. Collaborator samples were shipped for TCRbeta analysis as frozen whole blood, isolated PBMCs, or DNA extracted from either sample type. Points on this clone: The antigen it binds to is not known. No per-base quality is available; no much larger clone lies one base away.

What the authors observed across the whole study: The quantity of clinical and demographic metadata differed by source and by participant and was supplied without curation.

TCRbeta CDR3 regions were amplified from genomic DNA using the immunoSEQ Assay, a bias-controlled multiplex PCR. The paper's data handling went like this. Nucleated cell counts per sample were estimated from amplification of reference gene primers within the assay. Sequence reads were collapsed and filtered to measure the absolute abundance of every unique TCRbeta CDR3 rearrangement. For each sample, productive Simpson clonality was calculated as the square root of Simpson's diversity index over productive rearrangements. TCRdb retrieved this table from immuneACCESS and kept in-frame rearrangements only. Not all clones are present; in checked studies, unresolved V genes account for under half, and no reason is known for the remainder. D and trimming were read from the DNA, whereas the V and J calls and clone size are those reported in that table. Counted in this sample were roughly 120,000 clones; less than 90% of them appeared once. The ten top clones hold 1.9% of the sample.

Spanning cysteine to phenylalanine, the CDR3 consists of 11 amino acids. The kept DNA is CDR3 alone, 33 bases in frame from the first base. The germline V gene sets CDR1 to MNHEY and CDR2 to SVGAGI. Deletion took 10 bases off V and 9 bases off J, with a span of 15 bases between the germline ends. The receptor's source is a man between 65 and 85 years old with acute or convalescent COVID-19. The sequence is built from TRBV6-5 and TRBJ1-2; TRBD1 is a weak D gene call, 5 bases matching. Sequenced: peripheral blood. The CDR3 corresponds to CATRDPDSYTF. The sequenced DNA is TGTGCCACCAGGGACCCGGACAGCTACACCTTC.